This T cell receptor beta chain was found in a study of blood T cell repertoires in COVID-19. Across the study: Samples representing acute and convalescent COVID-19 were sourced from the United States, Italy and Spain. In each case, the material was cDNA or gDNA derived from T cells, B-cell-depleted T cells, or PBMCs.

Data came from immunoSEQ multiplex PCR; TCRdb stores just in-frame clones and leaves some out. The sample has 75,000 to 95,000 clones, approximately 87% seen once. With V trimmed by 4 bases and J by 1 base, 8 bases remained unmatched. From germline, CDR1 is MNHEY and CDR2 SVGAGI. The CDR3 runs 16 residues. The sample was peripheral blood. The chain uses TRBV6-5 and TRBJ2-3; 7 bases fit TRBD2. The receptor's source is a human donor in a cohort sampled during active COVID-19. DNA of the CDR3: TGTGCCAGCAGTTCGCGGGAGTTCGCGGGCACAGATACGCAGTATTTT. Protein sequence: CASSSREFAGTDTQYF.